The clone carrying this T cell receptor (beta chain) came up a few times. According to the study, TCR beta libraries were built with iRepertoire HTBI primers and CDR3-region Arm-PCR. TCRdb reanalysed the multiplex PCR reads using MiXCR and keeps one entry per CDR3 protein. The sample has about 530,000 distinct CDR3 sequences; roughly 15% are singletons. These data come from a study of regulatory T cells in long-lasting Graves disease. Time point meaning: newly diagnosed GD, antithyroid drugs for less than 3 months. The TCR library used RNA extracted from PBMCs. Germline CDR1 SGHDT, CDR2 YYEEEE. V shed 2 bases, J shed 0 bases, and the junction held 8 bases outside the gene matches. This CDR3 has 17 residues. This same sample was also part of a study on T cells in Graves' hyperthyroidism and ophthalmopathy.

This specimen was peripheral blood mononuclear cells (PBMCs), taken at new diagnosis, from a patient treated with antithyroid drugs. The J gene is TRBJ2-1, the V gene TRBV5-6, with 7 bases fitting TRBD1. This TCR was sampled from a middle-aged woman with Graves disease. The CDR3 nucleotides read TGTGCCAGCAGCTTCGAGGTCAGGGGGTACTCCTACAATGAGCAGTTCTTC. It yields the protein CASSFEVRGYSYNEQFF.